This entry describes one TCR beta chain. The data originate from a study of CD8 T cells in Susac syndrome. Random hexamers served to reverse transcribe about 0.45 to 1 ug RNA. TCRdb redid the calling of the immunoSEQ multiplex PCR reads with MiXCR, one entry per CDR3 protein. The repertoire consists of around 190,000 distinct CDR3 sequences, with just under 95% occurring once and the leading ten covering approximately 0.098%. Trimming took off 4 bases at V and 3 bases at J, with 9 bases between the two ends. Germline V CDR1 and CDR2: SQVTM, ANQGSEA. This CDR3 is built from 12 residues. Sequencing targeted TCR beta in T cells from blood (CD8+ and CD4+).

The sequence derives from a human donor in good health. The chain uses TRBV29-1 and TRBJ1-2; D ambiguous. The specimen sequenced was CD4+ T cells from PBMCs. DNA for the CDR3: TGCAGCGTTGCGGGGTTGGACTATGGCTACACCTTC. Encoded protein: CSVAGLDYGYTF.